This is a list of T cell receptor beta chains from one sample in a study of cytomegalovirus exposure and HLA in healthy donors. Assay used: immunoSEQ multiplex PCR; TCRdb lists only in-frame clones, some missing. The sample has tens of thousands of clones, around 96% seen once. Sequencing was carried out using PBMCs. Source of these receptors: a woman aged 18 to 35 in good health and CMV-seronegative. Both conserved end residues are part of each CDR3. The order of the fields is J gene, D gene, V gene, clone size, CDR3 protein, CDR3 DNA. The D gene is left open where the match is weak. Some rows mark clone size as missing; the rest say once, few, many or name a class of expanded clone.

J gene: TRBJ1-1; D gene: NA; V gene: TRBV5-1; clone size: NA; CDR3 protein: CASSLWGDEAFF; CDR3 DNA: TGCGCCTCAAGTTTGTGGGGCGATGAAGCTTTCTTT
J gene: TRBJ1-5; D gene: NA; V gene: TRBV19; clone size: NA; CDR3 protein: CASRGQSNQPQHF; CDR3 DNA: TGTGCCAGTAGGGGGCAGTCCAATCAGCCCCAGCATTTT
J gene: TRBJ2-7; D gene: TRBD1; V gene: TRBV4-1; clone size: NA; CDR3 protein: CASSPLAGGSYEQYF; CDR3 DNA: TGCGCCAGCAGCCCCCTGGCAGGGGGCTCCTACGAGCAGTACTTC
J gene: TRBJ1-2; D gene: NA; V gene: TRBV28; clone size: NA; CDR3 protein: CASSSRGGRVYGYTF; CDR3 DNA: TGTGCCAGCAGTTCCCGGGGAGGTCGGGTCTATGGCTACACCTTC
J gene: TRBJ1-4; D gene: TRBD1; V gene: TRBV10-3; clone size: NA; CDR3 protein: CATGGTGTNEKLFF; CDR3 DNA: TGTGCCACAGGGGGGACGGGGACTAATGAAAAACTGTTTTTT
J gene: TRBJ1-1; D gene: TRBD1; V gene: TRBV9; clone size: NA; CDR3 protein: CASSVEGQGSTEAFF; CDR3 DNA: TGTGCCAGCAGCGTAGAGGGACAGGGGAGCACTGAAGCTTTCTTT
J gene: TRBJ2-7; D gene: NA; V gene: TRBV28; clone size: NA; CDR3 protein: CASSLLGLRSYEQYF; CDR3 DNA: TGTGCCAGCAGTTTATTGGGACTCCGGTCCTACGAGCAGTACTTC
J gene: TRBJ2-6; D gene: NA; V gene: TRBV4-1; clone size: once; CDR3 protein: CASSPSDSSGANVLTF; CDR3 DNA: TGCGCCAGCAGCCCATCAGACAGCTCTGGGGCCAACGTCCTGACTTTC
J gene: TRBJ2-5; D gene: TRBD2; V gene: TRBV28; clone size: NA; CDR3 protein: CASSLLAGVPETQYF; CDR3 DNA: TGTGCCAGCAGTTTGCTAGCGGGGGTACCAGAGACCCAGTACTTC
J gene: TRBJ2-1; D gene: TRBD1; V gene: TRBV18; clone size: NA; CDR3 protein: CASSPPGQGNNEQFF; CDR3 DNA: TGTGCCAGCTCGCCCCCGGGACAGGGAAACAATGAGCAGTTCTTC
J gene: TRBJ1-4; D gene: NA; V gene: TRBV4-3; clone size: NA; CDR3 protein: CASSQDPGEKLFF; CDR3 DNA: TGCGCCAGCAGCCAAGATCCCGGTGAAAAACTGTTTTTT
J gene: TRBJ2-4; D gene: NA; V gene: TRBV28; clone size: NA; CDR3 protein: CASNPRGLAKNIQYF; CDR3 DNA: TGTGCCAGCAATCCACGGGGGTTAGCCAAAAACATTCAGTACTTC
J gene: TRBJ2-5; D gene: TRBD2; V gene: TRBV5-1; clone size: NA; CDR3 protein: CASSLDGGRGETQYF; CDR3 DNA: TGCGCCAGCAGCTTGGATGGCGGGAGGGGAGAGACCCAGTACTTC
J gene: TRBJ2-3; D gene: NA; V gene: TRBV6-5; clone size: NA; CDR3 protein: CASSRTVSTDTQYF; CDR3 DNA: TGTGCCAGCAGCAGGACAGTTAGCACAGATACGCAGTATTTT
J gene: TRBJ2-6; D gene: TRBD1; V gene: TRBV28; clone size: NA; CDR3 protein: CASSHRGSGANVLTF; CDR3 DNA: TGTGCCAGCAGTCACAGGGGTTCTGGGGCCAACGTCCTGACTTTC
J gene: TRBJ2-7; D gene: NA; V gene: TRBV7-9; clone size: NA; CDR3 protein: CASSLAEKQYF; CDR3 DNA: TGTGCCAGCAGCTTAGCAGAGAAGCAGTACTTC
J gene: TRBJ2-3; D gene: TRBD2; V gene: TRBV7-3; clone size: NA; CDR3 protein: CASSRGGGTDTQYF; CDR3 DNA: TGTGCCAGCAGCCGCGGGGGGGGCACAGATACGCAGTATTTT
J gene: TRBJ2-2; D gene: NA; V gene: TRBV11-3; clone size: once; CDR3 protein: CASSLLGGPGELFF; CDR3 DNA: TGTGCCAGCAGCTTGTTGGGAGGCCCCGGGGAGCTGTTTTTT
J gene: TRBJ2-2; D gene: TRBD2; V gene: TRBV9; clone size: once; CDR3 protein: CASSVDSGAGGPAGELFF; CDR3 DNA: TGTGCCAGCAGCGTAGATTCAGGGGCGGGGGGGCCGGCCGGGGAGCTGTTTTTT
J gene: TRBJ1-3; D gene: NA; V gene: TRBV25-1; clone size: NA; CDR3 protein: CASSVSSSSGNTIYF; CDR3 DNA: TGTGCCAGCAGTGTGTCGAGCTCCTCTGGAAACACCATATATTTT
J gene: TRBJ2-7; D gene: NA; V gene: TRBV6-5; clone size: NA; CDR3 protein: CASSQGRNEQYF; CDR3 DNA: TGTGCCAGCAGCCAGGGGCGGAACGAGCAGTACTTC
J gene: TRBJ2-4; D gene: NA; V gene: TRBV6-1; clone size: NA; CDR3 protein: CASQGGHIQYF; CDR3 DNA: TGTGCCAGCCAGGGGGGACACATACAGTACTTC
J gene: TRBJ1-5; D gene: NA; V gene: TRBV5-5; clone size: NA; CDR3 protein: CASSRWGSISNQPQHF; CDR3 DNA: TGTGCCAGCAGCCGGTGGGGCTCCATAAGCAATCAGCCCCAGCATTTT
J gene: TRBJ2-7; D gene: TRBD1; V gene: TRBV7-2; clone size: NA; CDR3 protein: CASAGQGAIEQYF; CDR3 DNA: TGTGCCAGCGCGGGACAGGGGGCGATCGAGCAGTACTTC
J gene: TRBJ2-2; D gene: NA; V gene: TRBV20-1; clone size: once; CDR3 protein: CSASESGELFF; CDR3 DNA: TGCAGTGCTAGTGAGTCCGGGGAGCTGTTTTTT
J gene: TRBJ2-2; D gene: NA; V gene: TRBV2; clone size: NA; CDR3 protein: CASSRQLGELFF; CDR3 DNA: TGTGCCAGCAGCCGACAGCTTGGGGAGCTGTTTTTT
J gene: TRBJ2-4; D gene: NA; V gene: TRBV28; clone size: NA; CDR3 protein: CASSLLMGVENIQYF; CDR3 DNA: TGTGCCAGCAGTTTATTGATGGGAGTCGAAAACATTCAGTACTTC
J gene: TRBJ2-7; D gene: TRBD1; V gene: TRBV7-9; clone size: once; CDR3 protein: CASSTDREFPYEQYF; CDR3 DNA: TGTGCCAGCAGCACGGACAGGGAGTTCCCCTACGAGCAGTACTTC
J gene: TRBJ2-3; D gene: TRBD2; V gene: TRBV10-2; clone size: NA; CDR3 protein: CASSDLAGGQGDTQYF; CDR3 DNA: TGCGCCAGCAGTGATCTAGCGGGGGGGCAGGGAGATACGCAGTATTTT
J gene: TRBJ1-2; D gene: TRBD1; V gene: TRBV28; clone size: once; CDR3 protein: CASSPADRPNYGYTF; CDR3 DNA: TGTGCCAGCAGTCCGGCGGACAGGCCCAACTATGGCTACACCTTC
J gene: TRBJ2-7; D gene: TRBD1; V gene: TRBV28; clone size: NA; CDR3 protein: CASSPMDRDSYEQYF; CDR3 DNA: TGTGCCAGCAGTCCGATGGACAGGGACTCCTACGAGCAGTACTTC
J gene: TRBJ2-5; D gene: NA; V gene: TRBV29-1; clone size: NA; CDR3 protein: CSAGRGGETQYF; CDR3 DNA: TGCAGCGCCGGAAGGGGTGGCGAGACCCAGTACTTC
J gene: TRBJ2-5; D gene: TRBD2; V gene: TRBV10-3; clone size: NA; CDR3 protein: CAISVGLAGGPGQETQYF; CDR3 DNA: TGTGCCATCAGTGTAGGACTAGCGGGGGGGCCGGGGCAAGAGACCCAGTACTTC
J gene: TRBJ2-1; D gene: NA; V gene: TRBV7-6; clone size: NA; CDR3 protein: CGSSLASSHPPYEQFF; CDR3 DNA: TGTGGCAGCAGCTTAGCGAGTAGCCATCCTCCGTATGAGCAGTTCTTC
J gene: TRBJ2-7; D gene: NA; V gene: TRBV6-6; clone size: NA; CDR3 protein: CASSYPGTPVWGEQYF; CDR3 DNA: TGTGCCAGCAGTTACCCCGGGACACCGGTATGGGGCGAGCAGTACTTC
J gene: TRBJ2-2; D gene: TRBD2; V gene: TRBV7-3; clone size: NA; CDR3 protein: CASTSRGGTGELFF; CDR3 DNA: TGTGCCAGCACCTCCCGGGGGGGCACCGGGGAGCTGTTTTTT
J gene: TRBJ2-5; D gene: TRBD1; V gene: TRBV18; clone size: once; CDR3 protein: CASSPDRGEEETQYF; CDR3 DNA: TGTGCCAGCTCACCAGACAGGGGGGAGGAAGAGACCCAGTACTTC
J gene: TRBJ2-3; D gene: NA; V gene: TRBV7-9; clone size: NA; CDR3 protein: CASSAGRVDTQYF; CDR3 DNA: TGTGCCAGCAGCGCCGGCAGGGTAGATACGCAGTATTTT
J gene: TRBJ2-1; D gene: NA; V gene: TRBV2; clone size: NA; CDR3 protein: CASSPSGLSYNEQFF; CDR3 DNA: TGTGCCAGCAGTCCCAGCGGCCTCTCCTACAATGAGCAGTTCTTC
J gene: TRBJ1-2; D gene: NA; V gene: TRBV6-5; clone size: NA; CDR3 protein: CASRPGQPYGYTF; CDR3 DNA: TGTGCCAGCAGACCCGGACAGCCCTATGGCTACACCTTC
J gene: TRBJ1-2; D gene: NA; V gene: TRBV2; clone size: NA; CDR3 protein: CASSEQGTNYGYTF; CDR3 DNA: TGTGCCAGCAGTGAACAGGGGACAAACTATGGCTACACCTTC
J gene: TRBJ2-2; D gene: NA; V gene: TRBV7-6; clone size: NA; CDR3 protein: CASSPRGTGNTGELFF; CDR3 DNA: TGTGCCAGCAGCCCACGCGGGACGGGGAACACCGGGGAGCTGTTTTTT
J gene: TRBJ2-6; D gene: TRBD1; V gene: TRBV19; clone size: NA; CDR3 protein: CASRTGGGGANVLTF; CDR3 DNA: TGTGCCAGTAGGACAGGGGGCGGTGGGGCCAACGTCCTGACTTTC
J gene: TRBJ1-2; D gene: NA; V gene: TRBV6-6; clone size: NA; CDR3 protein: CASSYSGGAIYGYTF; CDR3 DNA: TGTGCCAGCAGTTACTCGGGCGGGGCGATTTATGGCTACACCTTC
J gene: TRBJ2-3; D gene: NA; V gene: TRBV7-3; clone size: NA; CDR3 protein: CASGGGGPSTDTQYF; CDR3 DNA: TGTGCCAGCGGTGGCGGCGGGCCTAGCACAGATACGCAGTATTTT
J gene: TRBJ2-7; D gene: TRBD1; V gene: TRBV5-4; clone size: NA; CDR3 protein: CASSSRTGGPYEQYF; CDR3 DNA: TGTGCCAGCAGCTCCCGGACAGGGGGACCCTACGAGCAGTACTTC
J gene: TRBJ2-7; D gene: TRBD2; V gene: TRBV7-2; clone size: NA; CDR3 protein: CASSPPGAGGREQYF; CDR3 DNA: TGTGCCAGCAGCCCCCCGGGGGCGGGGGGGCGCGAGCAGTACTTC
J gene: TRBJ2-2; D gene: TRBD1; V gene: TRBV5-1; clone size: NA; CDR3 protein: CASSAGQGNTGELFF; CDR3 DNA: TGCGCCAGCAGCGCGGGACAGGGGAACACCGGGGAGCTGTTTTTT
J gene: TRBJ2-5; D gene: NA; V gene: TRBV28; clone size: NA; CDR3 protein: CASSLWGGQETQYF; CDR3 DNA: TGTGCCAGCAGTTTATGGGGGGGTCAAGAGACCCAGTACTTC
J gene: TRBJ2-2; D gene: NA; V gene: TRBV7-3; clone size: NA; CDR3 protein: CASSLSVSNTGELFF; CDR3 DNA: TGTGCCAGCAGCCTTTCCGTGTCGAACACCGGGGAGCTGTTTTTT
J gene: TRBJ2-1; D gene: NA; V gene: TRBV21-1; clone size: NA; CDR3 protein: CASSKEGQGKSDEQFF; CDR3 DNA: TGTGCCAGCAGCAAAGAGGGACAGGGGAAGTCGGATGAGCAGTTCTTC
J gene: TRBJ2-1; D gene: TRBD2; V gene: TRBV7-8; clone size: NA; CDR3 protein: CASSLKGGGPHYNEQFF; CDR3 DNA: TGTGCCAGCAGCTTAAAGGGCGGGGGACCTCACTACAATGAGCAGTTCTTC
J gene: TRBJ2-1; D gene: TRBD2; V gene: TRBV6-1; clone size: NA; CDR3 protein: CASSQSGGAYNEQFF; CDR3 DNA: TGTGCCAGCAGCCAAAGCGGGGGGGCCTACAATGAGCAGTTCTTC